This T cell receptor beta chain was sequenced in a study of T cells in women clearing cervical HPV infection. Across the study: Cases: HPV16-related CIN3 or worse on histology, 2 invasive cancers. Regarding the study as a whole: It is unknown whether associations predate infection; no effector/memory or HPV-specific sorting. Unknown T-cell numbers per sample may underlie the richness differences.

Average input was roughly 1,200 ng genomic DNA for immunoSEQ TCR beta CDR3 amplification. TCRdb's copy holds only in-frame clones and misses some; the assay was immunoSEQ multiplex PCR. This table lists around 29,000 clones. The CDR3 covers 13 residues. The V end was cut by 3 bases, the J end by 8 bases, with 11 bases between. Germline-derived CDR1 and CDR2 are DFQATT and SNEGSKA (reference sequence). As for this clone: Antigen specificity is unknown. The read ends 3 residues early relative to the CDR3; the germline J gene fills the gap.

The sequencing input was blood buffy coat. The clonotype originates from a woman aged 18-69 years with a cervical HPV16 infection that either progressed to CIN3+ or cleared (not recorded which). V usage is TRBV20-1 and J usage is TRBJ1-6, with D uncertain. CDR3 residues: CSASSGPHSPLHF. The covered CDR3 bases are TGCAGTGCTAGCTCGGGTCCCCATTCACCC.